One sample yielded the 17 T cell receptor beta chains listed below, sequenced in a study of vaccination effects on CD4 cells after COVID-19. Sequencing used immunoSEQ multiplex PCR; TCRdb keeps in-frame clones, though not all of them. The sample shows approximately 30,000 clones, approximately 70% of them seen only once. The antigens these receptors bind are not known. ViraFEST expansion of antigen-specific CD4+ T cells with viral peptide pools preceded sequencing. It was after around 10 days of culture that CD4+ T cells were isolated. According to the study, vaccine recipients showed no prior SARS-CoV-2 infection and negative nucleocapsid antibodies. Sample: CD4+ T cells from PBMCs cultured with HCoV-NL63 spike peptides, taken before COVID-19 vaccination. The source of these receptors is a human donor who received a COVID-19 vaccine.

The chain joins TRBV2 to TRBJ2-7; D not certain. CDR1 is SNHLY, CDR2 FYNNEI, per germline. The CDR3 is made up of 14 amino acids. V lost 3 bases to trimming and J lost 2 bases, with 11 bases between them. Written as DNA, the CDR3 is TGTGCCAGCAGTGATCCAGAGCGTACCTACGAGCAGTACTTC. It yields the protein CASSDPERTYEQYF.

The J gene is TRBJ2-5, the V gene TRBV4-3; the match to TRBD2 covers 10 bases. V lost 1 base, J lost 4 bases, and 12 bases stayed unmatched. CDR3 length: 18 residues. The V gene's germline CDR1 is LGHNA and CDR2 YSLEER. This CDR3 is CASSQGAQAGGLGETQYF. CDR3 DNA: TGCGCCAGCAGCCAAGGGGCCCAAGCGGGGGGGCTGGGAGAGACCCAGTACTTC.

V and J are TRBV30 and TRBJ1-2; TRBD1 matches at 7 bases. J lost 3 bases, V lost 3 bases, and 13 bases had no gene match. Germline CDR1 is GTSNPN and CDR2 is SVGIG (reference sequence). The CDR3 extends over 16 amino acids. As DNA, the CDR3 is TGTGCCTGGAGGCTCCCCTGGGGCAGGGGGGACTATGGCTACACCTTC. Protein sequence: CAWRLPWGRGDYGYTF. Supplemented by reference TRBV30 and TRBJ1-2, the full variable domain reads SQTIHQWPATLVQPVGSPLSLECTVEGTSNPNLYWYRQAAGRGLQLLFYSVGIGQISSEVPQNLSASRPQDRQFILSSKKLLLSDSGFYLCAWRLPWGRGDYGYTFGSGTRLTVV.

The chain joins TRBV20-1 to TRBJ1-5; D may be TRBD1 (5 bases). CDR1 is DFQATT, CDR2 SNEGSKA, per germline (reference sequence). The CDR3 totals 16 residues. V was trimmed by 3 bases and J by 0 bases, leaving 15 bases between them. The CDR3 coding sequence is TGCAGTGCTAGTTCCGCGGGGCAGGGTAGCAATCAGCCCCAGCATTTT. Encoded protein: CSASSAGQGSNQPQHF.

The CDR3 loop is CASSIDTAPGYTF. CDR3 coding DNA: TGTGCCAGTAGTATTGATACAGCTCCCGGCTACACCTTC. The chain employs TRBV19 and TRBJ1-2, with D uncertain. The CDR3 covers 13 residues. Per germline, CDR1 LNHDA and CDR2 SQIVND (reference sequence). V was shortened by 3 bases and J by 8 bases, with 13 bases between the two germline ends.

This clone was detected only once. The gene calls are TRBV5-4 and TRBJ2-3; 8 bases are a match to TRBD2. The V and J ends lost 0 bases and 4 bases, in that order; junction bases with no gene match: 1. The germline gives CDR1 SGHNT, CDR2 YYREEE (reference sequence). This CDR3 has 14 residues. Written as DNA, the CDR3 is TGTGCCAGCAGCTTGGCGGGGGGGTCAGATACGCAGTATTTT. Translated: CASSLAGGSDTQYF.

The chain uses TRBV9 and TRBJ2-7, with 9 bases fitting TRBD1. This CDR3 contains 14 residues. Germline V CDR1 and CDR2: SGDLS, YYNGEE. After removal of 3 bases from V and 9 bases from J, the junction contained 10 bases not matched to a gene. CDR3 loop: CASSADRGFIGQYF. The DNA for the CDR3 is TGTGCCAGCAGCGCCGACAGGGGGTTCATCGGGCAGTACTTC. The whole variable domain, filled in from reference TRBV9 and TRBJ2-7, reads DSGVTQTPKHLITATGQRVTLRCSPRSGDLSVYWYQQSLDQGLQFLIQYYNGEERAKGNILERFSAQQFPDLHSELNLSSLELGDSALYFCASSADRGFIGQYFGPGTRLTVT.

The chain joins TRBV6-4 to TRBJ2-2; 11 bases map to TRBD2. Germline values: CDR1 MRHNA, CDR2 SNTAGT. The V segment lost 5 bases and the J segment 4 bases; nucleotides outside the gene matches: 3. The CDR3 covers 15 residues. The CDR3 DNA is TGTGCCAGCAGTCCTCTAGCGGGAGGCACCGGGGAGCTGTTTTTT. The encoded protein is CASSPLAGGTGELFF.

This clone was seen just once. V gene TRBV7-2 combines with J gene TRBJ1-5; no clear D. The CDR3 is 13 residues long. V dropped 5 bases and J dropped 4 bases, with 9 bases sitting between them. Germline CDR1 reads SGHTA; CDR2 reads FQGNSA. The CDR3 DNA reads TGTGCCAGCAGCGTGGACGTTAATCAGCCCCAGCATTTT. Its translation: CASSVDVNQPQHF.

This chain joins TRBV7-2 and TRBJ2-4, with 8 bases lining up with TRBD2. The trim removed 1 base at V and 6 bases at J, leaving 8 bases unmatched. The V gene's germline CDR1 is SGHTA and CDR2 FQGNSA. The CDR3 is 16 amino acids. The CDR3 DNA sequence: TGTGCCAGCAGCTTAGAAGCCCGGGGGGGCACAAACATTCAGTACTTC. This translates into CASSLEARGGTNIQYF.

The V gene is TRBV6-6, the J gene TRBJ2-7; unclear D gene. Germline CDR1 MNHNY, CDR2 SVGAGI (reference sequence). The CDR3 extends over 15 amino acids. V was clipped by 6 bases and J by 4 bases, with 19 bases between them. The CDR3 spells CASRDASVRTYEQYF. CDR3 coding DNA: TGTGCCAGCAGAGACGCTTCTGTCCGTACTTACGAGCAGTACTTC.

The sample holds a few counts of this clone. This chain joins TRBV12-3 or TRBV12-4 and TRBJ2-7; a possible D gene is TRBD1 (6 bases). V was pared by 4 bases and J by 7 bases, with 11 bases between. The CDR3 spans 12 residues. The CDR3 loop is CASSYYRVEQYF. The CDR3 DNA reads TGTGCCAGCAGTTATTACAGGGTAGAGCAGTACTTC.

The J gene is TRBJ2-7, the V gene TRBV28, with 9 bases fitting TRBD1. The trim removed 6 bases at V and 0 bases at J, leaving 6 bases unmatched. The length of the CDR3 is 15 residues. Germline-derived CDR1 and CDR2 are MDHEN and SYDVKM. The CDR3 nucleotides read TGTGCCAGCAGGTCTCCGGGACAGGGCTCCTACGAGCAGTACTTC. Encoded protein: CASRSPGQGSYEQYF.

V is TRBV7-2 and J is TRBJ1-1, with 7 positions matching TRBD1. The CDR3 length is 15 residues. V lost 5 bases to trimming and J lost 5 bases; unmatched junction nucleotides: 11. Germline loops: CDR1 SGHTA, CDR2 FQGNSA. CDR3 protein: CASSRLQGLGTEAFF. The CDR3 DNA reads as TGTGCCAGCAGCCGGTTACAGGGGTTGGGGACTGAAGCTTTCTTT.

The rearrangement uses TRBV5-1 and TRBJ2-1, with TRBD2 matching 7 bases. This CDR3 has 14 amino acids. Germline trimming cut 3 bases from V and 4 bases from J; bases unmatched to any gene: 4. From germline, CDR1 is SGHRS and CDR2 YFSETQ. CDR3 bases: TGCGCCAGCAGCTCAGCGGGGTCTTACAATGAGCAGTTCTTC. Its translation is CASSSAGSYNEQFF. Using reference TRBV5-1 and TRBJ2-1 for the parts outside the CDR3, the full variable domain is KAGVTQTPRYLIKTRGQQVTLSCSPISGHRSVSWYQQTPGQGLQFLFEYFSETQRNKGNFPGRFSGRQFSNSRSEMNVSTLELGDSALYLCASSSAGSYNEQFFGPGTRLTVL.

J is TRBJ2-7 and V is TRBV4-1, with 7 bases fitting TRBD1. This CDR3 is built from 16 residues. Germline lookup yields CDR1 MGHRA and CDR2 YSYEKL. The V segment lost 3 bases and the J segment 5 bases; nucleotides outside the gene matches: 13. This chain's CDR3 is CASSQDRDRANDEQYF. The CDR3 nucleotides read TGCGCCAGCAGCCAGGACCGCGACAGGGCTAATGACGAGCAGTACTTC.

Written as DNA, the CDR3 is TGTGCCATCAGTGAGACCCGGACAGGGGGTAATGAAAAACTGTTTTTT. Encoded protein: CAISETRTGGNEKLFF. The chain joins TRBV10-3 to TRBJ1-4, with 10 bases fitting TRBD1. The CDR3 contains 16 residues. The V gene's germline CDR1 is ENHRY and CDR2 SYGVKD. V lost 2 bases, J lost 4 bases, and 4 bases stayed unmatched.